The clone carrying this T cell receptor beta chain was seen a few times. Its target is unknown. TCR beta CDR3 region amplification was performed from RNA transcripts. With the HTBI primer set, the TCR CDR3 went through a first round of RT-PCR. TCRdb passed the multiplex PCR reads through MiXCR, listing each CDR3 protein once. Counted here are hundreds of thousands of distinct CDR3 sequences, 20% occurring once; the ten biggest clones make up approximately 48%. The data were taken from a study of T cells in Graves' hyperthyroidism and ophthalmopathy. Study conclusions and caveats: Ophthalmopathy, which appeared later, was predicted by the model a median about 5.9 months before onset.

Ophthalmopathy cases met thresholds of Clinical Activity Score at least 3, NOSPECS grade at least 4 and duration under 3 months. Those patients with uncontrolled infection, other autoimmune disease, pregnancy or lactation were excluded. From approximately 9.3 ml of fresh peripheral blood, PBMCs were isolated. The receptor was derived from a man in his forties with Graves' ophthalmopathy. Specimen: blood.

CDR3 sequence reads: CASSQDSWGNIQYF. The CDR3 nucleotides read TGTGCCAGCAGCCAAGACTCGTGGGGAAACATTCAGTACTTC. The chain has TRBV3-1 and TRBJ2-4, with D unresolved. CDR3 length: 14 residues. The germline V and J ends were trimmed by 0 bases and 6 bases, with 9 bases remaining between them. Germline CDR1 is LGHDT and CDR2 is YNNKEL (reference sequence).